The clone carrying this T cell receptor (beta chain) has at least ten counts. What it binds is unknown. This sample is part of a study of T cells in Graves' hyperthyroidism and ophthalmopathy. Turning to the study itself: The authors collected peripheral blood at initial diagnosis, before any treatment.

The CDR3 loop spans 14 amino acids. V lost 2 bases to trimming and J lost 4 bases; unmatched junction nucleotides: 2. Germline V gene lookup returns CDR1 GTSNPN and CDR2 SVGIG (reference sequence). Regions amplified from RNA transcripts were the TCR beta CDR3 regions. HTBI primers were employed in a first-round RT-PCR of the TCR CDR3. Each CDR3 protein gets one entry after TCRdb re-called the multiplex PCR reads with MiXCR. Here the sample spans 500,000 to 650,000 distinct CDR3 sequences, about 15% being singletons. Stable Graves' hyperthyroidism denoted no ophthalmopathy progression over 18 months. Diagnosis relied on clinical symptoms, serum thyroxine and TRAb, thyroid ultrasound and orbital computed tomography. General study findings and limits: From stable hyperthyroidism, ophthalmopathy was separated by a 13 V-J model.

This chain links TRBV30 with TRBJ2-5, with 12 bases aligning to TRBD2. The receptor was isolated from a woman in her 40s with Graves' hyperthyroidism. The sample consisted of blood. CDR3 residues: CAWSMTSGRETQYF. CDR3 DNA: TGTGCCTGGAGTATGACTAGCGGGAGAGAGACCCAGTACTTC.